Included here is one T cell receptor (beta chain) sequence, with context. The antigen is not known. The entry originates in a study of long-term antiretroviral therapy in people with HIV. Looking at the study overall: About a decade before 2015, the earliest samples were taken when ART was typically delayed. Study findings and constraints: ART adherence, viral resistance and therapy changes were undocumented. The study found that diversity rose after ART but stayed below transplant donor controls.

Trimming cost V 3 bases and J 4 bases, with 18 bases left between them. Per germline, CDR1 SQVTM and CDR2 ANQGSEA. CDR3 length equals 15 residues. Investigators performed immunoSEQ version v3.0 at survey level. Using immunoSEQ multiplex PCR, the repertoire was profiled, and TCRdb retains in-frame clones only, with some absent. The sample has around 21,000 clones; approximately 80% are singletons. The TCR comes from a man between 18 and 35 years old with HIV. The rearrangement uses TRBV29-1 and TRBJ1-1, with D perhaps matching TRBD1 (6 bases). The source was unsorted PBMCs, collected approximately 4 years after starting antiretroviral therapy. The DNA for the CDR3 is TGCAGCGTTGACCACTTTTGGAGGGGGGGCACTGAAGCTTTCTTT. This sequence encodes CSVDHFWRGGTEAFF.